This T cell receptor beta chain was found in a study of blood T cell repertoires in COVID-19. Whole-study context: The United States, Italy and Spain were the sources of the acute and convalescent COVID-19 samples. PBMCs, B-cell-depleted T cells, or T cells were the source of the cDNA or gDNA that made up the material.

Study processing details: Estimation of nucleated cell counts was performed using reference gene primer amplification. Profiled with immunoSEQ multiplex PCR; TCRdb holds only in-frame clones, not every one. That table is the source of V, J and clone size, and D and trimming were worked out from the DNA. The profile shows around 230,000 clones, about 88% of them singletons. Participants' own reports of clinical history determined their cohort assignment. The CDR3 runs to 13 residues. V shed 6 bases and J shed 5 bases, with 13 bases lying between them. Germline V gene lookup returns CDR1 MNHEY and CDR2 SVGAGI.

The origin of this receptor is a young woman who had recovered from COVID-19. This chain links TRBV6-5 with TRBJ2-5; D possibly corresponds to TRBD2 (6 bases). The sequencing sample was made of PBMCs or T cells enriched from blood (not recorded which). The CDR3 loop reads CASRPEGRETQYF. In DNA, the CDR3 is TGTGCCAGCAGGCCCGAGGGGAGGGAGACCCAGTACTTC.